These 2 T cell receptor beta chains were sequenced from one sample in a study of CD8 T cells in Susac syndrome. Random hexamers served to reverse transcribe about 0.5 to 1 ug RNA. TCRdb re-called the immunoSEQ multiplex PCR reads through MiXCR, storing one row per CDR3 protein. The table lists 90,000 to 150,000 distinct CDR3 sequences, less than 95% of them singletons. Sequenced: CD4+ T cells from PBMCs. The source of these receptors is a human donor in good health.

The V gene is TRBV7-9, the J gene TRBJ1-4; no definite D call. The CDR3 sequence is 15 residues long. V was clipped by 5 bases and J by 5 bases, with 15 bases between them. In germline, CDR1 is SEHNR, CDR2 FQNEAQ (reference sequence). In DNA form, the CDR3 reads TGTGCCAGCAGCGCGACGGGCCTCGGCAATGAAAAACTGTTTTTT. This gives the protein CASSATGLGNEKLFF.

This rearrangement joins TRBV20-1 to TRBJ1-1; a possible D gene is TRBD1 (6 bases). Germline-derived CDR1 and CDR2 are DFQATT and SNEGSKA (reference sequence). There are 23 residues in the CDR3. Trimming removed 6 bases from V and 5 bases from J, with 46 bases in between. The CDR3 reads CSASRKKTGSSRRPGSMWTEAFF. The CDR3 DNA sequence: TGCAGTGCCAGTCGGAAAAAGACAGGAAGCTCTCGACGGCCAGGAAGCATGTGGACTGAAGCTTTCTTT.